The 22 T cell receptor beta chains reported below all come from one sample, sequenced in a study of T cell repertoires in cytomegalovirus infection. One entry per CDR3 protein, called by TCRdb with MiXCR from the reads. The top ten hold around 2.8% of the sample, which has about 740,000 distinct CDR3 sequences, 35% to 45% seen once. The specimen was PBMCs. These receptors originate from a human donor in good health (CMV status not recorded). Some clones in this sample may be carry-over from other donors' samples.

The rearrangement links TRBV2 to TRBJ1-6, with D maybe TRBD1 (6 bases). Germline assignment: CDR1 SNHLY and CDR2 FYNNEI. CDR3 size: 16 residues. Trimming removed 7 bases at V and 7 bases at J, with 20 bases between. The CDR3 DNA reads as TGTGCCAGCACCCCACAGAGGGGGGCAGGGAATTCACCCCTCCACTTT. Protein sequence: CASTPQRGAGNSPLHF.

This clonotype was observed a few times. CDR3 in amino acids: CASSERAGGSFNEQFF. CDR3 nucleotides: TGTGCCAGCAGTGAAAGAGCGGGGGGGTCATTCAATGAGCAGTTCTTC. The chain carries TRBV6-1 and TRBJ2-1, with 10 bases identical to TRBD2. This CDR3 spans 16 amino acids. CDR1 MNHNS and CDR2 SASEGT come from the germline V gene. With 2 bases clipped from V and 6 bases from J, the junction kept 7 bases outside the gene matches.

The chain carries TRBV19 and TRBJ1-1; D remains unclear. CDR3 length: 15 amino acids. Germline CDR1 reads LNHDA; CDR2 reads SQIVND (reference sequence). Trimming took 9 bases from V and 10 from J, leaving 27 bases between them. CDR3 protein: CARNRRGGGRAGAFF. The DNA for the CDR3 is TGTGCCAGGAATAGACGCGGCGGTGGAAGGGCGGGAGCTTTCTTT.

The chain links TRBV20-1 to TRBJ1-4, with a tentative D call TRBD1 (6 bases). The CDR3 length is 15 residues. Germline loops: CDR1 DFQATT, CDR2 SNEGSKA (reference sequence). The V and J ends lost 6 bases and 8 bases respectively, with 22 bases between them. Here the CDR3 reads CSATTLDGRGEKLFF. The CDR3 DNA sequence: TGCAGTGCCACCACCCTCGACGGAAGGGGGGAAAAACTGTTTTTT.

The rearrangement uses TRBV2 and TRBJ2-1; 10 nucleotides align to TRBD2. J lost 8 bases, V lost 6 bases, and 13 bases had no gene match. The CDR3 extends over 16 amino acids. Germline V gene data show CDR1 as SNHLY and CDR2 as FYNNEI. CDR3 sequence reads: CASSPCTSGIRYEQFF. DNA of the CDR3: TGTGCCAGCAGCCCCTGTACTAGCGGGATCCGCTATGAGCAGTTCTTC.

J is TRBJ2-5 and V is TRBV5-1, with a possible D match to TRBD2 (6 bases). The germline V gene has CDR1 SGHRS and CDR2 YFSETQ. The CDR3 consists of 15 residues. V shed 2 bases and J shed 4 bases, with 15 bases lying between them. CDR3 residues: CASSFGSSSAETQYF. The CDR3 coding sequence is TGCGCCAGCAGCTTCGGGTCCTCTAGCGCAGAGACCCAGTACTTC.

The gene calls are TRBV20-1 and TRBJ1-1; TRBD1 matches 8 bases. CDR1 is DFQATT and CDR2 is SNEGSKA in the germline V gene (reference sequence). Trimming at V came to 1 base and at J to 4 bases, leaving 5 bases not matched to a gene. The CDR3 consists of 14 residues. The CDR3 DNA sequence: TGCAGTGCTAGAGGGGACAGGTTCAGCACTGAAGCTTTCTTT. It yields the protein CSARGDRFSTEAFF.

J is TRBJ1-5 and V is TRBV7-6; a weak D match, TRBD1 (5 bases). Germline values: CDR1 SGHVS, CDR2 FNYEAQ. The CDR3 extends over 14 amino acids. V gave up 1 base and J gave up 7 bases, with 11 bases separating them. CDR3: CASSLVQGEQPQHF. The CDR3 DNA reads TGTGCCAGCAGCTTAGTCCAGGGCGAACAGCCCCAGCATTTT.

This clonotype was picked up a small number of times. V and J are TRBV11-3 and TRBJ2-2; weak D call: TRBD1 (7 bases). The CDR3 is 18 residues long. V lost 0 bases and J lost 1, with 15 bases in between. In germline, CDR1 is SGHNT, CDR2 YENEEA. The CDR3 DNA reads as TGTGCCAGCAGCTTAGAACTGGAGGGGGCCATGAACACCGGGGAGCTGTTTTTT. Translating it yields CASSLELEGAMNTGELFF.

This clonotype appeared a few times. The J gene is TRBJ2-7, the V gene TRBV6-6, with 10 positions matching TRBD2. In germline, CDR1 is MNHNY, CDR2 SVGAGI (reference sequence). This CDR3 contains 15 residues. After removal of 5 bases from V and 6 bases from J, the junction contained 10 bases not matched to a gene. CDR3 sequence reads: CASSGGAGGPSEQYF. The DNA of the CDR3 is TGTGCCAGCAGTGGAGGAGCGGGAGGGCCGTCCGAGCAGTACTTC.

The chain has TRBV19 and TRBJ2-6; weak D call: TRBD2 (6 bases). This CDR3 spans 18 amino acids. The germline V and J ends were trimmed by 5 bases and 0 bases, with 17 bases remaining between them. Germline V gene data show CDR1 as LNHDA and CDR2 as SQIVND (reference sequence). The CDR3 region is CASSPESRGSSGANVLTF. CDR3 DNA: TGTGCCAGTAGTCCCGAGAGCCGGGGGAGCTCTGGGGCCAACGTCCTGACTTTC.

About this clonotype itself: A much larger clone differs by one base, so this may be a read error. The chain links TRBV24-1 to TRBJ2-1; TRBD2 agrees at 11 bases. CDR3 length: 16 residues. Germline CDR1 and CDR2: KGHDR and SFDVKD. CDR3 sequence: CAASDPGLADYNEQFF. As DNA, the CDR3 is TGTGCCGCCAGTGATCCGGGACTAGCGGATTACAATGAGCAGTTCTTC.

This clonotype was recorded many times. The chain employs TRBV5-1 and TRBJ1-2; D is unresolved. Per germline, CDR1 SGHRS and CDR2 YFSETQ. V dropped 4 bases and J dropped 6 bases, with 10 bases sitting between them. The CDR3 spans 12 residues. The chain's CDR3 is CASSRYKDGYTF. The CDR3 nucleotides are TGCGCCAGCAGCAGGTACAAGGATGGCTACACCTTC.

The chain is built from TRBV15 and TRBJ2-3; 10 bases align to TRBD2. This CDR3 region has 19 residues. V gave up 6 bases and J gave up 1 base; unmatched junction bases: 16. Germline V gene lookup returns CDR1 LNHNV and CDR2 YYDKDF (reference sequence). The chain's CDR3 is CATSTPLSGGAVGTDTQYF. CDR3 coding DNA: TGTGCCACCAGTACACCCCTCAGCGGGGGGGCGGTAGGCACAGATACGCAGTATTTT.

About this clonotype: The germline gene is not matched at one end of the junction; a read error may be the cause. The rearrangement joins TRBV4-1 to TRBJ1-5; D is undetermined. Germline values: CDR1 MGHRA, CDR2 YSYEKL. There are 15 residues in the CDR3. DNA of the CDR3: TGCGCCAGCAGCCAAGTCGTAGGGAGCAGTCAGCCCCAGCATTTT. Amino acid sequence: CASSQVVGSSQPQHF.

This rearrangement joins TRBV29-1 to TRBJ1-1, with TRBD1 matching 11 bases. Germline CDR1 SQVTM, CDR2 ANQGSEA. The CDR3 loop spans 14 amino acids. Losses at the gene ends were 7 bases for V and 1 base for J; bases not matched to a gene: 5. CDR3 sequence (DNA): TGCAGCGGCCGGACAGGGGGCGAGAACACTGAAGCTTTCTTT. Protein sequence: CSGRTGGENTEAFF.

The DNA for the CDR3 is TGTGCCAGCAGCTTAGACCCTAGTTTCTACGAGAATTACTTC. It specifies CASSLDPSFYENYF. The chain recombines TRBV11-2 with TRBJ2-7; D gene uncertain. Trimming removed 0 bases from V and 13 bases from J, with 19 bases in between. The CDR3 runs to 14 residues. Looked up from germline, CDR1 is SGHAT and CDR2 is FQNNGV.

This clonotype was observed a handful of times. The chain couples TRBV29-1 to TRBJ1-4; no definite D call. The CDR3 contains 15 residues. Trimming removed 0 bases from V and 5 bases from J, with 13 bases in between. The V gene's germline CDR1 is SQVTM and CDR2 ANQGSEA. The CDR3 bases are TGCAGCGTTGAAGATCCCCGGGAAGCAAATGAAAAACTGTTTTTT. Protein: CSVEDPREANEKLFF.

This clonotype was counted ten times or more. The chain combines TRBV7-8 with TRBJ1-6, with D tentatively TRBD1 (5 bases). CDR1 and CDR2 (germline): SGHVS, FQNEAQ. With 4 bases removed from V and 9 bases from J, the gap between germline ends came to 13 bases. This CDR3 has 14 amino acids. The CDR3 reads CASSSGRGRSPLHF. The CDR3 DNA reads as TGTGCCAGCAGCTCCGGACGGGGACGTTCACCCCTCCACTTT.

This clonotype has more than one count but fewer than ten. This sequence joins TRBV28 and TRBJ1-1; 9 bases line up with TRBD1. This CDR3 has 17 residues. Germline CDR1 reads MDHEN; CDR2 reads SYDVKM. After removal of 8 bases from V and 1 base from J, the junction contained 14 bases not matched to a gene. The CDR3 loop reads CASAPGTGWPSNTEAFF. Written as DNA, the CDR3 is TGTGCCAGCGCCCCCGGGACAGGGTGGCCCTCGAACACTGAAGCTTTCTTT.

Many counts were recorded for this clonotype. The rearrangement joins TRBV7-2 to TRBJ2-3, with 7 bases lining up with TRBD1. CDR3 length: 19 residues. J gave up 1 base and V 5 bases, and 18 bases lay outside the gene matches. Germline V gene data show CDR1 as SGHTA and CDR2 as FQGNSA. As DNA, the CDR3 is TGTGCCAGCAGCGGCCCGGGTGGACAGGTATTTTGGGGCACAGATACGCAGTATTTT. It is translated as CASSGPGGQVFWGTDTQYF.

The chain uses TRBV28 and TRBJ2-3, with 8 bases fitting TRBD1. The CDR3 runs to 15 residues. Germline trimming cut 5 bases from V and 4 bases from J; bases unmatched to any gene: 8. Germline V CDR1 and CDR2: MDHEN, SYDVKM. The CDR3 protein is CASSEDRGVADTQYF. CDR3 coding DNA: TGTGCCAGCAGTGAAGACAGGGGAGTGGCAGATACGCAGTATTTT.